These 29 T cell receptor beta chains came from one sample sequenced in a study of Ad26.COV2.S vaccination and SARS-CoV-2 variants. Treatment: around 19 received Ad26.COV2.S at low or high dose, single or two shots; five or six received placebo; per-sample allocation not given. Day 63 after the first vaccine or placebo injection was the time point for sampling. The repertoire was sequenced with immunoSEQ multiplex PCR; TCRdb's copy has only in-frame clones and lacks some. The table shows roughly 350,000 clones, with 80% to 90% occurring only once. Sequenced material: peripheral blood, taken in a trial of Ad26.COV2.S vaccine versus placebo. These receptors originate from a person aged 18-60 years who received the Ad26.COV2.S COVID-19 vaccine or a placebo.

The chain employs TRBV2 and TRBJ2-7; 10 bases align to TRBD2. Germline V lookup: CDR1 SNHLY, CDR2 FYNNEI. The junction had 6 bases not matched to a gene; V was cut back by 8 bases and J by 2 bases. The CDR3 runs 14 residues. This chain's CDR3 is CASARLAGPYEQYF. Here the CDR3 DNA reads TGTGCCAGCGCTCGACTAGCGGGCCCCTACGAGCAGTACTTC.

J is TRBJ2-7 and V is TRBV6-6, with D possibly being TRBD2 (5 bases). The CDR3 runs to 15 residues. Germline V gives CDR1 MNHNY, CDR2 SVGAGI (reference sequence). V was cut by 6 bases and J by 2 bases, with 17 bases left in between. CDR3 loop: CASRGSGGKTYEQYF. CDR3 sequence (DNA): TGTGCCAGCAGAGGATCTGGAGGCAAAACCTACGAGCAGTACTTC.

The CDR3 region has the DNA TGTGCCAGTGCGGCCAGGGTAAGAGAAAAACTGTTTTTT. This codes for CASAARVREKLFF. The gene calls are TRBV19 and TRBJ1-4, with a possible D match to TRBD1 (5 bases). The CDR3 contains 13 residues. Trimming cost V 8 bases and J 8 bases, with 15 bases left between them. Germline values: CDR1 LNHDA, CDR2 SQIVND (reference sequence).

This chain joins TRBV29-1 and TRBJ1-1, with 7 bases lining up with TRBD1. Trimming at V came to 6 bases and at J to 6 bases, leaving 7 bases not matched to a gene. CDR3 size: 12 residues. In germline, CDR1 is SQVTM, CDR2 ANQGSEA. CDR3 residues: CSVGDRDSEAFF. The CDR3 DNA is TGCAGCGTGGGCGACAGGGACTCTGAAGCTTTCTTT.

The J gene is TRBJ1-2, the V gene TRBV9; D possibly corresponds to TRBD1 (6 bases). Trimming cost V 0 bases and J 4 bases, with 19 bases left between them. The CDR3 covers 17 residues. Germline V gene sequence: CDR1 SGDLS, CDR2 YYNGEE. Here the CDR3 DNA reads TGTGCCAGCAGCGTAGTCGATCTCCAGACAGGAACCTATGGCTACACCTTC. This sequence encodes CASSVVDLQTGTYGYTF.

This clone was seen a single time. The V call is TRBV6-1, the J call TRBJ2-7; 7 nucleotides agree with TRBD2. The trim removed 2 bases at V and 1 base at J, leaving 2 bases unmatched. There are 14 residues in the CDR3. Germline loops: CDR1 MNHNS, CDR2 SASEGT. CDR3 amino acids: CASSEPGGSYEQYF. DNA of the CDR3: TGTGCCAGCAGTGAACCGGGGGGTTCCTACGAGCAGTACTTC.

The chain carries TRBV19 and TRBJ2-1; tentative D call: TRBD2 (5 bases). The CDR3 totals 15 residues. Trimming stripped 3 bases from V and 4 bases from J, with 13 bases between. Germline CDR1 reads LNHDA; CDR2 reads SQIVND (reference sequence). CDR3 sequence: CASSIFLGEYNEQFF. The CDR3 coding sequence is TGTGCCAGTAGTATTTTTTTGGGAGAATACAATGAGCAGTTCTTC.

The V call is TRBV4-3, the J call TRBJ1-4; 8 nucleotides align to TRBD1. Germline CDR1 and CDR2: LGHNA and YSLEER. V lost 3 bases, J lost 0 bases, and 9 bases stayed unmatched. The length of the CDR3 is 18 residues. The CDR3 sequence is CASSQTGDFAATNEKLFF. DNA of the CDR3: TGCGCCAGCAGCCAGACAGGGGATTTCGCAGCAACTAATGAAAAACTGTTTTTT.

The rearrangement joins TRBV7-9 to TRBJ2-5, with 8 bases lining up with TRBD2. Unmatched junction bases numbered 2, after V lost 11 bases and J lost 3 bases. The CDR3 totals 11 residues. The germline V gene has CDR1 SEHNR and CDR2 FQNEAQ (reference sequence). The CDR3 protein is CAGAGEETQYF. The CDR3 DNA reads TGTGCCGGAGCGGGAGAAGAGACCCAGTACTTC.

This rearrangement joins TRBV5-6 to TRBJ2-1; TRBD1 is a possible D gene (6 bases). Deletions cut 3 bases from V and 0 bases from J, with 13 bases between. Germline-derived CDR1 and CDR2 are SGHDT and YYEEEE. The CDR3 is 16 residues long. The CDR3: CASSWRTVSSYNEQFF. DNA for the CDR3: TGTGCCAGCAGCTGGCGGACAGTTAGCTCCTACAATGAGCAGTTCTTC. Full variable domain (outside the CDR3, taken from reference TRBV5-6 and TRBJ2-1): DAGVTQSPTHLIKTRGQQVTLRCSPKSGHDTVSWYQQALGQGPQFIFQYYEEEERQRGNFPDRFSGHQFPNYSSELNVNALLLGDSALYLCASSWRTVSSYNEQFFGPGTRLTVL.

The rearrangement links TRBV19 to TRBJ2-6; a weak D match, TRBD1 (5 bases). Germline CDR1 and CDR2: LNHDA and SQIVND (reference sequence). V lost 5 bases and J 4 bases, leaving 15 bases between the germline ends. The CDR3 is made up of 16 amino acids. CDR3: CASSSRGSLGANVLTF. The CDR3, as DNA: TGTGCCAGTAGTTCAAGGGGATCATTGGGGGCCAACGTCCTGACTTTC. Looking up the rest from reference TRBV19 and TRBJ2-6 gives the full variable domain: DGGITQSPKYLFRKEGQNVTLSCEQNLNHDAMYWYRQDPGQGLRLIYYSQIVNDFQKGDIAEGYSVSREKKESFPLTVTSAQKNPTAFYLCASSSRGSLGANVLTFGAGSRLTVL.

The V and J genes are TRBV6-1 and TRBJ1-6, with D unclear. V was clipped by 1 base and J by 10 bases, with 14 bases between them. Germline loops: CDR1 MNHNS, CDR2 SASEGT. This CDR3 spans 15 amino acids. CDR3 region: CASSEVPGLGSPLHF. Written as DNA, the CDR3 is TGTGCCAGCAGTGAAGTTCCGGGTCTCGGCTCACCCCTCCACTTT.

The chain has TRBV4-3 and TRBJ1-4, with a weak D call TRBD1 (5 bases). Per germline, CDR1 LGHNA and CDR2 YSLEER. The CDR3 covers 15 residues. Trimming took off 1 base at V and 8 bases at J, with 14 bases between the two ends. CDR3 nucleotides: TGCGCCAGCAGCCAAGGCAACCGGGGGAGCGAAAAACTGTTTTTT. Protein sequence: CASSQGNRGSEKLFF.

This chain joins TRBV19 and TRBJ1-1; no definite D call. CDR3 size: 12 residues. CDR1 is LNHDA, CDR2 SQIVND, per germline (reference sequence). V was pared by 4 bases and J by 7 bases, with 10 bases between. The CDR3 DNA is TGTGCCAGTAGTACAAGAGAGGATGAAGCTTTCTTT. The encoded protein is CASSTREDEAFF. Full variable domain (remainder filled in from reference TRBV19 and TRBJ1-1): DGGITQSPKYLFRKEGQNVTLSCEQNLNHDAMYWYRQDPGQGLRLIYYSQIVNDFQKGDIAEGYSVSREKKESFPLTVTSAQKNPTAFYLCASSTREDEAFFGQGTRLTVV.

The V call is TRBV5-1, the J call TRBJ2-7; 7 nucleotides agree with TRBD1. The ends lost 0 bases at V and 0 bases at J; junction bases unmatched: 3. The CDR3 totals 15 residues. CDR1 is SGHRS, CDR2 YFSETQ, per germline. CDR3 amino acids: CASSLGRDSSYEQYF. CDR3 nucleotides: TGCGCCAGCAGCTTGGGCCGGGACAGCTCCTACGAGCAGTACTTC.

The rearrangement links TRBV11-3 to TRBJ2-3, with D possibly matching TRBD2 (5 bases). CDR1 is SGHNT, CDR2 YENEEA, per germline. The CDR3 loop spans 13 amino acids. V was trimmed by 0 bases and J by 8 bases, leaving 9 bases between them. Here the CDR3 reads CASSLDPGSTQYF. The CDR3 coding sequence is TGTGCCAGCAGCTTAGATCCGGGGAGTACGCAGTATTTT. The whole variable domain, filled in from reference TRBV11-3 and TRBJ2-3, reads EAGVVQSPRYKIIEKKQPVAFWCNPISGHNTLYWYLQNLGQGPELLIRYENEEAVDDSQLPKDRFSAERLKGVDSTLKIQPAELGDSAVYLCASSLDPGSTQYFGPGTRLTVL.

This rearrangement joins TRBV12-5 to TRBJ2-7; no clear D gene. Germline CDR1 and CDR2: LGHNT and FRNRAP. V shed 0 bases and J shed 6 bases, with 6 bases lying between them. This CDR3 has 12 amino acids. The CDR3 DNA reads as TGTGCTAGTGGTTTGGTAACCGGCGAGCAGTACTTC. Translating it yields CASGLVTGEQYF.

The gene calls are TRBV19 and TRBJ2-2; TRBD2 matches at 11 bases. V lost 5 bases, J lost 1 base, and 6 bases stayed unmatched. The CDR3 sequence is 17 residues long. Germline-derived CDR1 and CDR2 are LNHDA and SQIVND (reference sequence). In nucleotides, the CDR3 is TGTGCCAGTAGTCGTGGGGGACTAGCGGAGAACACCGGGGAGCTGTTTTTT. It codes for CASSRGGLAENTGELFF.

The table lists this clone with a count of one. The chain's CDR3 is CASSLDMGSSYNSPLHF. The CDR3 DNA is TGTGCCAGCAGCTTAGATATGGGGAGCTCCTATAATTCACCCCTCCACTTT. The chain carries TRBV11-2 and TRBJ1-6, with no clear D. V lost 0 bases and J lost 0, with 9 bases in between. The germline gives CDR1 SGHAT, CDR2 FQNNGV. This CDR3 is built from 17 residues.

The rearrangement links TRBV19 to TRBJ2-5; 13 bases are shared with TRBD2. This CDR3 has 14 amino acids. The junction had 1 base not matched to a gene; V was cut back by 6 bases and J by 3 bases. Per the germline V gene, CDR1 is LNHDA and CDR2 is SQIVND (reference sequence). The CDR3 coding sequence is TGTGCCAGTAGGGGACTAGCGGGGAAAGAGACCCAGTACTTC. Translated: CASRGLAGKETQYF.

The chain uses TRBV5-5 and TRBJ2-5; 7 bases agree with TRBD1. Germline CDR1 SGHKS, CDR2 YYEKEE (reference sequence). Germline trimming cut 1 base from V and 7 bases from J; bases unmatched to any gene: 7. This CDR3 comprises 14 residues. CDR3: CASSLTGTAGTQYF. The CDR3 bases are TGTGCCAGCAGCTTGACCGGGACAGCAGGGACCCAGTACTTC.

This sequence joins TRBV3-1 (or the pseudogene TRBV3-2) and TRBJ2-1; 7 positions match TRBD2. This CDR3 is built from 15 residues. Losses at the gene ends were 3 bases for V and 4 bases for J; bases not matched to a gene: 6. The germline V gene has CDR1 LGHDT and CDR2 YNNKEL (reference sequence). This chain's CDR3 is CASSHLAELYNEQFF. CDR3 DNA: TGTGCCAGCAGCCATCTAGCGGAACTTTACAATGAGCAGTTCTTC.

The rearrangement uses TRBV3-1 (or the pseudogene TRBV3-2) and TRBJ1-6, with 10 bases matching TRBD1. Germline CDR1 is LGHDT and CDR2 is YNNKEL (reference sequence). This CDR3 region has 14 residues. The V gene end was trimmed by 1 base and the J gene end by 9 bases; junction bases not matched to a gene: 0. The CDR3 protein is CASSQGDRGSPLHF. CDR3 bases: TGTGCCAGCAGCCAAGGGGACAGGGGTTCACCCCTCCACTTT.

This clone appeared a few times. The chain links TRBV24-1 to TRBJ2-7; TRBD1 matches 10 bases. V gave up 2 bases and J gave up 2 bases; unmatched junction bases: 2. There are 15 residues in the CDR3. From germline, CDR1 is KGHDR and CDR2 SFDVKD. The CDR3 here is CATSDSGQGAYEQYF. In DNA form, the CDR3 reads TGTGCCACCAGTGATTCCGGACAGGGGGCCTACGAGCAGTACTTC.

The chain employs TRBV7-2 and TRBJ2-3; no reliable D call. CDR1 and CDR2 from the germline V gene are SGHTA and FQGNSA. V shed 4 bases and J shed 0 bases, with 5 bases lying between them. The CDR3 length is 13 residues. CDR3 loop: CASSSPSTDTQYF. As DNA, the CDR3 is TGTGCCAGCAGCTCACCCAGCACAGATACGCAGTATTTT.

The V call is TRBV6-2 or TRBV6-3, the J call TRBJ2-2; 9 positions agree with TRBD2. Trimming took 5 bases from V and 9 from J; bases not matched to a gene: 7. CDR1 and CDR2 from the germline V gene are MNHEY and SVGEGT. The CDR3 spans 14 residues. The CDR3 DNA follows: TGTGCCAGCAGTGCCGGGACTAGCTCAAGGGAGCTGTTTTTT. Its translation is CASSAGTSSRELFF.

The rearrangement uses TRBV5-6 and TRBJ2-7, with D uncertain. The CDR3 is 13 amino acids. In germline, CDR1 is SGHDT, CDR2 YYEEEE. Between the trimmed V and J ends, which lost 2 bases and 3 bases, there was a span of 9 bases. The CDR3 sequence is CASSFGENYEQYF. The CDR3 DNA is TGTGCCAGCAGCTTTGGAGAGAACTACGAGCAGTACTTC.

The chain has TRBV13 and TRBJ2-4; 8 positions match TRBD1. Germline lookup yields CDR1 PRHDT and CDR2 FYEKMQ (reference sequence). V was clipped by 2 bases and J by 1 base; unmatched bases: 1. This CDR3 is built from 15 residues. CDR3 sequence (DNA): TGTGCCAGCAGCTTACAGGGGGCGGCCAAAAACATTCAGTACTTC. It yields the protein CASSLQGAAKNIQYF.

V gene TRBV28 combines with J gene TRBJ2-7; TRBD2 agrees at 7 bases. The germline gives CDR1 MDHEN, CDR2 SYDVKM. This CDR3 comprises 15 residues. After removal of 5 bases from V and 2 bases from J, the junction contained 9 bases not matched to a gene. DNA of the CDR3: TGTGCCAGCAGTCCCCGCGGGAGCCCCACCTACGAGCAGTACTTC. It encodes CASSPRGSPTYEQYF.